A single sample gave rise to the 9 T cell receptor beta chains below, sequenced in a study of T cells in Graves' hyperthyroidism and ophthalmopathy. From RNA transcripts, TCR beta CDR3 regions were amplified. In the first-round RT-PCR of the TCR CDR3, the HTBI primer set was used. MiXCR, run by TCRdb on the multiplex PCR reads, gives a single entry per CDR3 protein. The sample lists about 420,000 distinct CDR3 sequences; 15% to 19% were seen once. Sequenced input: blood. The source of these receptors is a woman between 18 and 30 years old with Graves' hyperthyroidism.

Turning to this clonotype: This may be a read error: a much more frequent sequence differs by one nucleotide. This chain uses TRBV5-8 with TRBJ1-2; no reliable D call. Germline CDR1 SGHTS, CDR2 YDEGEE. This CDR3 spans 14 amino acids. CDR3 DNA sequence: TGTGCCAGCAACCACCCCAGATCAGCTTATGGCTACGCCTTC. Translation: CASNHPRSAYGYAF.

This clonotype turned up a few times. This chain uses TRBV4-1 with TRBJ1-4; no reliable D call. Trimming stripped 3 bases from V and 3 bases from J, with 2 bases between. The CDR3 is 12 amino acids. In germline, CDR1 is MGHRA, CDR2 YSYEKL. This chain's CDR3 is CASSHPNEKLFF. CDR3 coding DNA: TGCGCCAGCAGCCATCCTAATGAAAAACTGTTTTTT.

A few counts support this clonotype. The chain combines TRBV9 with TRBJ2-5, with D uncertain. The V gene's germline CDR1 is SGDLS and CDR2 YYNGEE. The V end lost 0 bases, the J end lost 5 bases, and 8 bases lay between the germline ends. The CDR3 is 13 residues long. The chain's CDR3 is CASSVGNPETQYF. The CDR3 DNA reads as TGTGCCAGCAGCGTAGGCAATCCCGAGACCCAGTACTTC.

This clonotype was seen many times. The rearrangement joins TRBV9 to TRBJ1-2, with 8 nucleotides matching TRBD1. The CDR3 is 14 residues long. The V gene end was trimmed by 5 bases and the J gene end by 7 bases; junction bases not matched to a gene: 10. The germline V gene encodes CDR1 SGDLS and CDR2 YYNGEE. The CDR3 DNA reads TGTGCCAGCAGTAGGACAGGGAGGGAGGGTGGCTACACCTTC. Translating it yields CASSRTGREGGYTF.

CDR3 sequence reads: CASSDPGTATYEQYF. The CDR3 DNA is TGTGCCAGCAGTGATCCCGGGACAGCAACCTACGAGCAGTACTTC. The gene calls are TRBV25-1 and TRBJ2-7; TRBD1 aligns across 7 bases. Germline-derived CDR1 and CDR2 are MGHDK and SYGVNS. The CDR3 extends over 15 amino acids. After removal of 3 bases from V and 2 bases from J, the junction contained 7 bases not matched to a gene.

The sample holds many counts of this clonotype. The CDR3 nucleotides are TGTGCCAGCACCCGGGACAGGGGAGCCTACGAGCAGTACTTC. Amino acid sequence: CASTRDRGAYEQYF. The J gene is TRBJ2-7, the V gene TRBV2; 10 bases agree with TRBD1. Germline-derived CDR1 and CDR2 are SNHLY and FYNNEI. The CDR3 covers 14 residues. With 7 bases clipped from V and 2 bases from J, the junction kept 5 bases outside the gene matches.

In its sample, this clonotype was seen a few times. This chain joins TRBV5-5 and TRBJ2-5; D may be TRBD1 or TRBD2 (5 bases each). The CDR3 is 16 residues long. The V end lost 5 bases, the J end lost 1 base, and 18 bases lay between the germline ends. Germline assignment: CDR1 SGHKS and CDR2 YYEKEE (reference sequence). CDR3 in amino acids: CASSFQQDSLQETQYF. The DNA of the CDR3 is TGTGCCAGCAGTTTTCAACAGGACTCACTCCAAGAGACCCAGTACTTC.

This clonotype was seen at least ten times. The chain uses TRBV7-2 and TRBJ2-3, with D uncertain. Germline V lookup: CDR1 SGHTA, CDR2 FQGNSA. This CDR3 spans 15 amino acids. Between the trimmed V and J ends, which lost 6 bases and 4 bases, there was a span of 17 bases. This chain's CDR3 is CASRSEGWRPDTQYF. Written as DNA, the CDR3 is TGTGCCAGCAGGTCGGAAGGATGGCGCCCAGATACGCAGTATTTT.

About this clonotype: A clone one base away is much larger, so this may be a read error. The chain couples TRBV19 to TRBJ1-1; 8 bases agree with TRBD1. The ends lost 4 bases at V and 3 bases at J; junction bases unmatched: 4. Germline V gene data show CDR1 as LNHDA and CDR2 as SQIVND (reference sequence). This CDR3 contains 14 residues. CDR3 in amino acids: CASSKGQVYTEAFF. In DNA, the CDR3 is TGTGCCAGTAGTAAGGGACAGGTGTACACTGAAGCTTTCTTT.